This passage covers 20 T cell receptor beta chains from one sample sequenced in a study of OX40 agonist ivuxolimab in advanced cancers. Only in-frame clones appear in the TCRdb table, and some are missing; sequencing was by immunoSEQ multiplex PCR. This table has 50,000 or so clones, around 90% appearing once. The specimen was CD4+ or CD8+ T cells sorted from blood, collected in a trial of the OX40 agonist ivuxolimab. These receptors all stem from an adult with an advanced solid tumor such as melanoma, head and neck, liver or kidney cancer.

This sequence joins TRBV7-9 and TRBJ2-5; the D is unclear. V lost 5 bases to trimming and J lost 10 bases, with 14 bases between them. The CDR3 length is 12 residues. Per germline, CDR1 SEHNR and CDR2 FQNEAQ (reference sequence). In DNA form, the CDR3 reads TGTGCCAGCAGCGCAAGACCTGGGGACCAGTACTTC. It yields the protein CASSARPGDQYF.

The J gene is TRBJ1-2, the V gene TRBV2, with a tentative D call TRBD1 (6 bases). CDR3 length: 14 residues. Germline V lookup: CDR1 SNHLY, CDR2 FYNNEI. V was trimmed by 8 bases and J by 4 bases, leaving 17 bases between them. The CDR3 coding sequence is TGTGCCAGCGGGGAGGGCGGGGGGCTCTATGGCTACACCTTC. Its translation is CASGEGGGLYGYTF.

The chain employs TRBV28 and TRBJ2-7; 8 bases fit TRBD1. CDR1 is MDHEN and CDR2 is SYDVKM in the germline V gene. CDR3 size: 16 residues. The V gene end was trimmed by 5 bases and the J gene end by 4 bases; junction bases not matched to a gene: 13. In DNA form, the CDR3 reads TGTGCCAGCAGTAAAAATGTGGACAGGGATCTTTACGAGCAGTACGTC. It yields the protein CASSKNVDRDLYEQYV.

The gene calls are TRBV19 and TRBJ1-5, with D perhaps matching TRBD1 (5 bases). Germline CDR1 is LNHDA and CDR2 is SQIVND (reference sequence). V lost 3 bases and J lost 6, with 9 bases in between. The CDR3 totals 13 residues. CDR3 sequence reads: CASSIAGIQPQHF. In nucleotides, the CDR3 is TGTGCCAGTAGTATTGCAGGGATTCAGCCCCAGCATTTT.

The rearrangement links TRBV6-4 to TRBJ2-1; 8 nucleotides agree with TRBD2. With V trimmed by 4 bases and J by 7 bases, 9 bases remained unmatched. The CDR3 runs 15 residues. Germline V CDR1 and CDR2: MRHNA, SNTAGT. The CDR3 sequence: CASSGGSGDINEQFF. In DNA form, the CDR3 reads TGTGCCAGCAGTGGTGGTAGCGGGGATATTAATGAGCAGTTCTTC.

This CDR3 reads CASSTDSSYEQYF. CDR3 DNA sequence: TGTGCCAGTAGTACCGACTCCTCCTACGAGCAGTACTTC. V and J are TRBV19 and TRBJ2-7; no clear D. The ends were cut back, 4 bases at V and 0 bases at J, with 7 bases in the middle. CDR3 length: 13 amino acids. CDR1 LNHDA and CDR2 SQIVND come from the germline V gene (reference sequence).

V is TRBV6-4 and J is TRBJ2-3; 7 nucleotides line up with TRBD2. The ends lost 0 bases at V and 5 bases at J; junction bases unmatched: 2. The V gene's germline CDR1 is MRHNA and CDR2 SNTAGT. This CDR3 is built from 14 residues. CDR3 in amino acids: CASSDSAGEDTQYF. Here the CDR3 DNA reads TGTGCCAGCAGTGACTCTGCGGGGGAAGATACGCAGTATTTT.

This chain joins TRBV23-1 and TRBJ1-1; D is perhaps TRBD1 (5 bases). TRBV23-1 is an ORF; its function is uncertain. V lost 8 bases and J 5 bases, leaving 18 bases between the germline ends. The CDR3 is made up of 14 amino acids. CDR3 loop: CASLGCQDITEAFF. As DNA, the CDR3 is TGCGCCAGCCTCGGCTGCCAGGACATTACTGAAGCTTTCTTT.

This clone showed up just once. In nucleotides, the CDR3 is TGTGCCAGCAGCTTGGGGGACGGTGTCTATGGCTACACCTTC. Its protein is CASSLGDGVYGYTF. The chain is built from TRBV5-6 and TRBJ1-2; TRBD1 might be the D (5 bases). The CDR3 loop spans 14 amino acids. Germline V CDR1 and CDR2: SGHDT, YYEEEE. With 0 bases removed from V and 4 bases from J, the gap between germline ends came to 10 bases. Drawing the rest from reference TRBV5-6 and TRBJ1-2, the complete variable domain is DAGVTQSPTHLIKTRGQQVTLRCSPKSGHDTVSWYQQALGQGPQFIFQYYEEEERQRGNFPDRFSGHQFPNYSSELNVNALLLGDSALYLCASSLGDGVYGYTFGSGTRLTVV.

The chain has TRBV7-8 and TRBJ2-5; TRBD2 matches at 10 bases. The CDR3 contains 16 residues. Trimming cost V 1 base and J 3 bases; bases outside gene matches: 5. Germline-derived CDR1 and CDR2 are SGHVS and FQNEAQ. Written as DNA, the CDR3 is TGTGCCAGCAGCTTAGTAGGACTAGCGGTGGAAGAGACCCAGTACTTC. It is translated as CASSLVGLAVEETQYF.

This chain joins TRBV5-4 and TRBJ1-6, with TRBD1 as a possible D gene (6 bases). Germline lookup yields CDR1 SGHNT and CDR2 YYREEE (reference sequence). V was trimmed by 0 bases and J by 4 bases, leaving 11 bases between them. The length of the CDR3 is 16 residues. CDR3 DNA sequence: TGTGCCAGCAGCTTGGACAGGGAAATGTATAATTCACCCCTCCACTTT. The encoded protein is CASSLDREMYNSPLHF. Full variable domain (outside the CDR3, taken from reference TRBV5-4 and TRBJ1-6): ETGVTQSPTHLIKTRGQQVTLRCSSQSGHNTVSWYQQALGQGPQFIFQYYREEENGRGNFPPRFSGLQFPNYSSELNVNALELDDSALYLCASSLDREMYNSPLHFGNGTRLTVT.

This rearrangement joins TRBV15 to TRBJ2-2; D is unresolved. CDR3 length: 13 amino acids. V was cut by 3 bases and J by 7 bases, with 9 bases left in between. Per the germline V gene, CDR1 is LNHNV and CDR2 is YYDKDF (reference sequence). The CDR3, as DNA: TGTGCCACCAGCAGTTTACGATTCGGGGAGCTGTTTTTT. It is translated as CATSSLRFGELFF.

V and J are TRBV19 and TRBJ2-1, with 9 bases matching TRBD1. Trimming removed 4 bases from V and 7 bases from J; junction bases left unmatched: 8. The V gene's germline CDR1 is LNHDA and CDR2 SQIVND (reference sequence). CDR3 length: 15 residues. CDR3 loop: CASSTPRDRANEQFF. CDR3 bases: TGTGCCAGTAGTACCCCCCGGGACAGGGCGAATGAGCAGTTCTTC.

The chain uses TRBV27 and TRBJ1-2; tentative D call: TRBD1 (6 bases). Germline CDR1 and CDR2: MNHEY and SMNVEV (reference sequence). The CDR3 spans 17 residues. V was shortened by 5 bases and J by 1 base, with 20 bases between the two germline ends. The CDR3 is CASSTIEWGALNYGYTF. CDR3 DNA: TGTGCCAGCAGTACAATCGAATGGGGGGCCCTTAACTATGGCTACACCTTC.

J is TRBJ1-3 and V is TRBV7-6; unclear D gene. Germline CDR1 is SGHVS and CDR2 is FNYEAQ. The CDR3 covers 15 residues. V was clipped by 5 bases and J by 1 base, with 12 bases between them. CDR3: CASSATVPSGNTIYF. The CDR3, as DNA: TGTGCCAGCAGCGCCACAGTCCCTTCTGGAAACACCATATATTTT.

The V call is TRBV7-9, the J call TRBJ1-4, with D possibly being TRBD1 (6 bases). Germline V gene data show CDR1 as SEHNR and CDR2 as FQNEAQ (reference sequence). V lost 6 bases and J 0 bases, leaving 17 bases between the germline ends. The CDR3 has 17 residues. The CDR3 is CASSFPRDTATNEKLFF. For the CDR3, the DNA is TGTGCCAGCAGTTTTCCGCGGGACACAGCAACTAATGAAAAACTGTTTTTT.

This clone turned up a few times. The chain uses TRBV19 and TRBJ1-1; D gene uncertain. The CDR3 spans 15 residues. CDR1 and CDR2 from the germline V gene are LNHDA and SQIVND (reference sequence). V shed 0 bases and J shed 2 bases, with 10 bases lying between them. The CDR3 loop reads CASSIDRGTNTEAFF. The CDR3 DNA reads TGTGCCAGTAGTATAGATCGAGGAACCAACACTGAAGCTTTCTTT.

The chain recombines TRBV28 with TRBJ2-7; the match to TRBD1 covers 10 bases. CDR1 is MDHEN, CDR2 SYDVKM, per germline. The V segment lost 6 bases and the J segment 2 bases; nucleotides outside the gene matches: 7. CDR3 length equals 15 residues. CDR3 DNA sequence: TGTGCCAGCAGGCCCGGACAGGGGGACCCCTACGAGCAGTACGTC. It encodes CASRPGQGDPYEQYV.

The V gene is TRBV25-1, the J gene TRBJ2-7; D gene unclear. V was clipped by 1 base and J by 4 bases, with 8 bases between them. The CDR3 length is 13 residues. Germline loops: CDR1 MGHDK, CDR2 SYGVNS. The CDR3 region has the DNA TGTGCCAGCAGTGAATTAGGGCAGTACGAGCAGTACTTC. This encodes CASSELGQYEQYF.

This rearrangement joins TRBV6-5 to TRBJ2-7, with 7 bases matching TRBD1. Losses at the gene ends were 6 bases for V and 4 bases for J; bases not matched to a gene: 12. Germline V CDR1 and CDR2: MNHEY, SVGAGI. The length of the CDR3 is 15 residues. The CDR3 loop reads CASRPRAGGIYEQYF. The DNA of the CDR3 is TGTGCCAGCAGGCCCCGGGCAGGGGGAATATACGAGCAGTACTTC.